These 4 T cell receptor beta chains were sequenced from one sample in a study of OX40 agonist ivuxolimab in advanced cancers. Sequencing was performed with immunoSEQ multiplex PCR; in TCRdb, only in-frame clones are kept and a portion is missing. The top ten clones hold about 1.6% of a sample with approximately 100,000 clones, about 90% of them seen once. Sequences were derived from CD4+ or CD8+ T cells sorted from blood, sampled in a trial of the OX40 agonist ivuxolimab. The receptors derive from an adult with an advanced solid tumor such as melanoma, head and neck, liver or kidney cancer.

The V call is TRBV11-3, the J call TRBJ2-3, with 11 bases lining up with TRBD2. The V gene end was trimmed by 5 bases and the J gene end by 5 bases; junction bases not matched to a gene: 6. The germline V gene has CDR1 SGHNT and CDR2 YENEEA. The CDR3 is 15 residues long. CDR3 amino acids: CASSTRLAGKDTQYF. The CDR3 nucleotides read TGTGCCAGCAGCACTCGACTAGCGGGGAAAGATACGCAGTATTTT. Full variable domain (outside the CDR3, taken from reference TRBV11-3 and TRBJ2-3): EAGVVQSPRYKIIEKKQPVAFWCNPISGHNTLYWYLQNLGQGPELLIRYENEEAVDDSQLPKDRFSAERLKGVDSTLKIQPAELGDSAVYLCASSTRLAGKDTQYFGPGTRLTVL.

The J gene is TRBJ2-1, the V gene TRBV11-2, with TRBD2 identical over 7 bases. The CDR3 has 14 residues. Germline CDR1 reads SGHAT; CDR2 reads FQNNGV. V shed 5 bases, J shed 5 bases, and the junction held 6 bases outside the gene matches. In nucleotides, the CDR3 is TGTGCCAGCAGCCCATCGACTAGCAACAATGAGCAGTTCTTC. Translation gives CASSPSTSNNEQFF. Using reference TRBV11-2 and TRBJ2-1 for the parts outside the CDR3, the full variable domain is EAGVAQSPRYKIIEKRQSVAFWCNPISGHATLYWYQQILGQGPKLLIQFQNNGVVDDSQLPKDRFSAERLKGVDSTLKIQPAKLEDSAVYLCASSPSTSNNEQFFGPGTRLTVL.

The genes are TRBV7-3 and TRBJ1-2; 7 nucleotides agree with TRBD1. V shed 5 bases and J 8 bases; nucleotides not matched to a gene: 11. This CDR3 contains 14 residues. Looked up from germline, CDR1 is SGHTA and CDR2 is FQGTGA. The CDR3 nucleotides are TGTGCCAGCAGCCCGACCGCGACAGGGAGCGGCTACACCTTC. It codes for CASSPTATGSGYTF.

The genes are TRBV5-1 and TRBJ1-1; 7 bases are shared with TRBD1. Germline V gene sequence: CDR1 SGHRS, CDR2 YFSETQ. This CDR3 has 16 residues. The V gene end was trimmed by 4 bases and the J gene end by 5 bases; junction bases not matched to a gene: 14. Here the CDR3 DNA reads TGCGCCAGCAGCCCGACAGGGACGATGTCAGGGACTGAAGCTTTCTTT. It yields the protein CASSPTGTMSGTEAFF.